Listed here is a single T cell receptor (beta chain). This sample stems from a study of shared clonotypes between healthy human individuals. With 5 bases removed from V and 5 bases from J, the gap between germline ends came to 14 bases. The CDR3 length is 14 residues. Germline V CDR1 and CDR2: SGHRS, YFSETQ. Assay used: immunoSEQ multiplex PCR; TCRdb lists only in-frame clones, some missing. The sample includes approximately 2,000,000 clones, 85% to 95% of them seen just once. Sample: naive CD4+ T cells from PBMCs. Subset: CD45RA+ positively selected. This receptor was taken from a man between 18 and 35 years old in good health. Some clones in this sample may be carry-over from other donors' samples. This rearrangement joins TRBV5-1 to TRBJ1-3; no definite D call. This CDR3 is CASSPNPGRNTIYF. CDR3 bases: TGCGCCAGCAGTCCGAACCCTGGGAGAAACACCATATATTTT.